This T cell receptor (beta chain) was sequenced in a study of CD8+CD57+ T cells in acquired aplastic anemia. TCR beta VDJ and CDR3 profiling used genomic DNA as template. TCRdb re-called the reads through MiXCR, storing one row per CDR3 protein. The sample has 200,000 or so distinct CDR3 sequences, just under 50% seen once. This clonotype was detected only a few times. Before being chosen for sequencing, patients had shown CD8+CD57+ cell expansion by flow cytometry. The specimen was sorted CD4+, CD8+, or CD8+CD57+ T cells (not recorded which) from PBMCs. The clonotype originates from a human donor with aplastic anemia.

The CDR3 here is CASTPGQGIHEQYF. Written as DNA, the CDR3 is TGTGCCAGCACCCCGGGACAGGGGATCCACGAGCAGTACTTC. This chain connects TRBV2 to TRBJ2-7; 10 nucleotides match TRBD1. V shed 7 bases, J shed 5 bases, and the junction held 8 bases outside the gene matches. Germline CDR1 SNHLY, CDR2 FYNNEI. CDR3 length: 14 residues.